The clone carrying this TCR beta chain was observed a handful of times. The antigen is not known. These data are taken from a study of T cell responses to AZD1222 COVID-19 vaccine. The study's findings and limits: Among AZD1222 vaccinees, only 5 or 6 were seropositive at baseline.

V lost 3 bases and J lost 6, with 4 bases in between. The CDR3 consists of 11 residues. The germline V gene encodes CDR1 SEHNR and CDR2 FQNEAQ (reference sequence). Data came from immunoSEQ multiplex PCR; TCRdb stores just in-frame clones and leaves some out. The data contain under 150,000 clones, roughly 90% of them singletons. The source of this sequence is an adult who received the AZD1222 COVID-19 vaccine. V gene TRBV7-9 combines with J gene TRBJ2-3; no firm D call. The input for sequencing was peripheral blood, taken 28 days after the second AZD1222 dose. CDR3 sequence (DNA): TGTGCCAGCAGCTTGGTTGATACGCAGTATTTT. Amino acids: CASSLVDTQYF.